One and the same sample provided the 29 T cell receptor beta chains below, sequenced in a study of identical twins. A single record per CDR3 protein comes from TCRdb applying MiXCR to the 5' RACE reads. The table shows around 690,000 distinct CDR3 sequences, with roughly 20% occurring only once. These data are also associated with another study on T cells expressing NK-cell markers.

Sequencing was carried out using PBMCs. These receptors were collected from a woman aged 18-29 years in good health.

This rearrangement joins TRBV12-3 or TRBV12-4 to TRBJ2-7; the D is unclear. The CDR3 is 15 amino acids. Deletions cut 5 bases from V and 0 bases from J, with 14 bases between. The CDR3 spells CASSLEGRSSYEQYF. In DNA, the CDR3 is TGTGCCAGCAGTCTCGAAGGCAGAAGCTCCTACGAGCAGTACTTC.

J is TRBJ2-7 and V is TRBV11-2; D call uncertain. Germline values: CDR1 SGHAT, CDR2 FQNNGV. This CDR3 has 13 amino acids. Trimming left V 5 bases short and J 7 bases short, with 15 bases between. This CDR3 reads CASSQDPPGEQYF. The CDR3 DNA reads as TGTGCCAGCAGCCAGGACCCTCCTGGGGAGCAGTACTTC. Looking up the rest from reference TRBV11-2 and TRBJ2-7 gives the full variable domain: EAGVAQSPRYKIIEKRQSVAFWCNPISGHATLYWYQQILGQGPKLLIQFQNNGVVDDSQLPKDRFSAERLKGVDSTLKIQPAKLEDSAVYLCASSQDPPGEQYFGPGTRLTVT.

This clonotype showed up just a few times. CDR3: CASSSGATYGYTF. CDR3 bases: TGTGCCAGCAGTTCAGGGGCAACCTATGGCTACACCTTC. The rearrangement links TRBV13 to TRBJ1-2; TRBD1 might be the D (6 bases). Per the germline V gene, CDR1 is PRHDT and CDR2 is FYEKMQ (reference sequence). The CDR3 length is 13 residues. V gave up 6 bases and J gave up 4 bases, with 12 bases separating them.

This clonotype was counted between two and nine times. Here the CDR3 reads CAISESTGVPYEQYF. The CDR3 coding sequence is TGTGCCATCAGTGAGTCGACAGGGGTCCCCTACGAGCAGTACTTC. V is TRBV10-3 and J is TRBJ2-7, with 8 bases fitting TRBD1. Germline loops: CDR1 ENHRY, CDR2 SYGVKD. Germline trimming cut 0 bases from V and 2 bases from J; bases unmatched to any gene: 3. The CDR3 has 15 residues.

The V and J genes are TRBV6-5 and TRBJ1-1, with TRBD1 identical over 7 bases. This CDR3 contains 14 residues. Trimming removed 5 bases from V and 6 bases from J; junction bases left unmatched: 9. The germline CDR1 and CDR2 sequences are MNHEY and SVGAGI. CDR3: CASSLQGWVAEAFF. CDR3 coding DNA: TGTGCCAGCAGTCTACAGGGGTGGGTAGCTGAAGCTTTCTTT.

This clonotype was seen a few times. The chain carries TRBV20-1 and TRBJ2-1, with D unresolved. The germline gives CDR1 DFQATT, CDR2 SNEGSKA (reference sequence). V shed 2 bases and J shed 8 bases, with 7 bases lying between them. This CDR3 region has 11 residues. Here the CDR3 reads CSARWNHEQFF. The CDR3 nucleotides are TGCAGTGCTAGATGGAACCATGAGCAGTTCTTC.

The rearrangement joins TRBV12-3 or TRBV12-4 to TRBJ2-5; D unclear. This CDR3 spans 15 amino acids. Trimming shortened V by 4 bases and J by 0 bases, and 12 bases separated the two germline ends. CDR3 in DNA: TGTGCCAGCAGTTACCCCGTAGGGTACCAAGAGACCCAGTACTTC. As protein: CASSYPVGYQETQYF.

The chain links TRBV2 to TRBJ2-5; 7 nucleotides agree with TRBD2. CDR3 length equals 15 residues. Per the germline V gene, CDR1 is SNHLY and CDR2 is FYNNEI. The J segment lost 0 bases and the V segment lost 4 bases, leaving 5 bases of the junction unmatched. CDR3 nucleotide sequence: TGTGCCAGCAGTGGAGGAGCGGGGTACCAAGAGACCCAGTACTTC. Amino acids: CASSGGAGYQETQYF.

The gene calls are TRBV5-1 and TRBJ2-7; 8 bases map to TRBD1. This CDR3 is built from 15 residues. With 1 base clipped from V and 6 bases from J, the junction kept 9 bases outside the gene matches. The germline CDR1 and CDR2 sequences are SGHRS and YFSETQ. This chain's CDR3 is CASSLRTGQSGEQYF. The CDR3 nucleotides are TGCGCCAGCAGCTTGAGGACAGGGCAAAGCGGCGAGCAGTACTTC.

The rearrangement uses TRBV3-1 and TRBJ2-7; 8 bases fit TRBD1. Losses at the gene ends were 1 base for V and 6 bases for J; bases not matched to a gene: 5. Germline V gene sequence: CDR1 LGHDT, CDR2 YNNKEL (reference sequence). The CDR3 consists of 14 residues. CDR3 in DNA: TGTGCCAGCAGCCAAGGGACAGGGCGAGGCGAGCAGTACTTC. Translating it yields CASSQGTGRGEQYF.

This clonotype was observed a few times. In nucleotides, the CDR3 is TGTGCCTTCGGACAGCGAAACACTGAAGCTTTCTTT. Amino acids: CAFGQRNTEAFF. The chain employs TRBV10-3 and TRBJ1-1; D is perhaps TRBD1 (6 bases). The germline V and J ends were trimmed by 11 bases and 2 bases, with 12 bases remaining between them. Germline CDR1 and CDR2: ENHRY and SYGVKD. CDR3 length equals 12 residues.

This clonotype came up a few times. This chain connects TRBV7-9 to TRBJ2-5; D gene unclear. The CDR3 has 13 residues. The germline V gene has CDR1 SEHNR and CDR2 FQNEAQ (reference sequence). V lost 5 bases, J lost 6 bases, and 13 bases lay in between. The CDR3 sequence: CASSHDVLKTQYF. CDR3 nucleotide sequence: TGTGCCAGCAGCCACGATGTGCTAAAGACCCAGTACTTC.

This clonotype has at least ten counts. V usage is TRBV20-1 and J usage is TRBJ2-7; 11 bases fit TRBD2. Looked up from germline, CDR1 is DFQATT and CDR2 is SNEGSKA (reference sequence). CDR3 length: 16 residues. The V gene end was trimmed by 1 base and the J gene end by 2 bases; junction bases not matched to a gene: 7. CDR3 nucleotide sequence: TGCAGTGCTAGAGTGCCAATAGCGGGAGGGCCCTACGAGCAGTACTTC. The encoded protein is CSARVPIAGGPYEQYF.

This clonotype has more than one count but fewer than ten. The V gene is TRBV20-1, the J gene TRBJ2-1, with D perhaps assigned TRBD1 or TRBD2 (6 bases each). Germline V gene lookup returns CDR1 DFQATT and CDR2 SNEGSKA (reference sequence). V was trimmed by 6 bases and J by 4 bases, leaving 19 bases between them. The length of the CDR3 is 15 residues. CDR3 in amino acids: CSARGVAGLYNEQFF. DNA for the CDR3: TGCAGTGCAAGGGGGGTGGCAGGTCTGTACAATGAGCAGTTCTTC.

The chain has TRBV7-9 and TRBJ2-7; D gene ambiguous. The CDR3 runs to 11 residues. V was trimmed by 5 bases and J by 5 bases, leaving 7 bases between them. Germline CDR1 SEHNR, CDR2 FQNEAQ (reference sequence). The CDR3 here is CASSVEDEQYF. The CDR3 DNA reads TGTGCCAGCAGCGTTGAAGACGAGCAGTACTTC.

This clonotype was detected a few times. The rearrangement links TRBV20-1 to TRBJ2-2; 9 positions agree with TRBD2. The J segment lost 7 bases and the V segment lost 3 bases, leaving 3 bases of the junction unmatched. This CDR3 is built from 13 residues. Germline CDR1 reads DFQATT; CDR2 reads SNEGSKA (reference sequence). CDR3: CSASRREGGELFF. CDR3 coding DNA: TGCAGTGCTAGCCGGCGGGAGGGCGGGGAGCTGTTTTTT.

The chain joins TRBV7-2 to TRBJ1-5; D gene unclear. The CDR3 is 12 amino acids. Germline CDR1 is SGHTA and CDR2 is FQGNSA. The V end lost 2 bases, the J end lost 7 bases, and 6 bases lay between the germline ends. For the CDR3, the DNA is TGTGCCAGCAGCTTACGCTCCCAGCCCCAGCATTTT. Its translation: CASSLRSQPQHF.

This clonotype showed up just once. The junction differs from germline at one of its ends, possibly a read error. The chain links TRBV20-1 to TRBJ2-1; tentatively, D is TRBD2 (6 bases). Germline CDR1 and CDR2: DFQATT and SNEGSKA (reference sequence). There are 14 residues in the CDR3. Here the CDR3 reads CSASGGTSYIEHFF. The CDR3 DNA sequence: TGCAGTGCTAGCGGCGGGACTTCCTACATTGAGCATTTCTTC.

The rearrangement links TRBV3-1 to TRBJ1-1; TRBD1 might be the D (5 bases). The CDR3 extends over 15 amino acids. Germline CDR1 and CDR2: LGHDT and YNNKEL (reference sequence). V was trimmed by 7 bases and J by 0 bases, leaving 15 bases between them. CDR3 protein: CASKNGGGVNTEAFF. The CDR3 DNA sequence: TGTGCCAGCAAGAACGGGGGGGGAGTGAACACTGAAGCTTTCTTT.

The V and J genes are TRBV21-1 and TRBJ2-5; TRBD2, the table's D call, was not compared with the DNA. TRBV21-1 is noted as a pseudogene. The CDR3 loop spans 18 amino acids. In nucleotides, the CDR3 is TGTGCCAGCAGCCGAAGAGGGAGACTAGCGGGAGGAGCAGAGACCCAGTACTTC. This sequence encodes CASSRRGRLAGGAETQYF.

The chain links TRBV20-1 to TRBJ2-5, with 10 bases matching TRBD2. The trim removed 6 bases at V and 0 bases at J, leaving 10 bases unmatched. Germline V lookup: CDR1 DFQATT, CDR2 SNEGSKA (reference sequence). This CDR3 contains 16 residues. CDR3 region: CSATTGLAENQETQYF. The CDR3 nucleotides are TGCAGTGCCACGACCGGACTAGCGGAAAACCAAGAGACCCAGTACTTC.

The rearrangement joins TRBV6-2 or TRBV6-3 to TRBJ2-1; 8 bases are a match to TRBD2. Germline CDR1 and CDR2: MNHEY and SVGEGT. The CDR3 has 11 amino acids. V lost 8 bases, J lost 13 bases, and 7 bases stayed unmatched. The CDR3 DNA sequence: TGTGCCAGCGGGGGACTAGTAGGTCAGTTCTTC. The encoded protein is CASGGLVGQFF.

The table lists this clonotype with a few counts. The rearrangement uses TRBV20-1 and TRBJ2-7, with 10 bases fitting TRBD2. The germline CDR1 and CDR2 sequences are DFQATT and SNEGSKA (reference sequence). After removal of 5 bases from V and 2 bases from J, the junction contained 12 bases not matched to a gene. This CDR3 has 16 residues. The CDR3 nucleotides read TGCAGTGCTGCTATAGCGGGAGGCCGACGCACCTACGAGCAGTACTTC. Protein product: CSAAIAGGRRTYEQYF.

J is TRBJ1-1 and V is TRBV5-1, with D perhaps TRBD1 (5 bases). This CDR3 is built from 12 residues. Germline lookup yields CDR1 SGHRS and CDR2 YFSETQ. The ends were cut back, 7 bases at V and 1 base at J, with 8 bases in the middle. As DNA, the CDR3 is TGCGCCAGCTTCGGGGGGAACACTGAAGCTTTCTTT. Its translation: CASFGGNTEAFF. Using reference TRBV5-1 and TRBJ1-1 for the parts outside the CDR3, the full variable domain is KAGVTQTPRYLIKTRGQQVTLSCSPISGHRSVSWYQQTPGQGLQFLFEYFSETQRNKGNFPGRFSGRQFSNSRSEMNVSTLELGDSALYLCASFGGNTEAFFGQGTRLTVV.

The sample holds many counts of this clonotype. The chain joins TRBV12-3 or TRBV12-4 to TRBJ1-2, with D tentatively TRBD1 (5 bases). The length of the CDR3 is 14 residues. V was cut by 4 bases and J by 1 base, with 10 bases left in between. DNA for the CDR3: TGTGCCAGCAGTTGGGCTGGACATAACTATGGCTACACCTTC. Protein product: CASSWAGHNYGYTF.

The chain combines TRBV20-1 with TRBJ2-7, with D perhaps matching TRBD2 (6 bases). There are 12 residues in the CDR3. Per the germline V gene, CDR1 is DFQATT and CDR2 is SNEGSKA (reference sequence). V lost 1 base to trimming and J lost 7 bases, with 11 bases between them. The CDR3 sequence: CSARGGAGEQYF. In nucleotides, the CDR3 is TGCAGTGCTAGAGGAGGGGCGGGGGAGCAGTACTTC.

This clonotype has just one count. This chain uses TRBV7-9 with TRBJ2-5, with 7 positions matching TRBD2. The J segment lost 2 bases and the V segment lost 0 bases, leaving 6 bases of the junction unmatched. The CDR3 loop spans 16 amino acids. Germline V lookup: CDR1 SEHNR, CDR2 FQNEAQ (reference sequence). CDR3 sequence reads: CASSLAYQRGQETQYF. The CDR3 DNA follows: TGTGCCAGCAGCTTAGCGTACCAGCGGGGACAAGAGACCCAGTACTTC.

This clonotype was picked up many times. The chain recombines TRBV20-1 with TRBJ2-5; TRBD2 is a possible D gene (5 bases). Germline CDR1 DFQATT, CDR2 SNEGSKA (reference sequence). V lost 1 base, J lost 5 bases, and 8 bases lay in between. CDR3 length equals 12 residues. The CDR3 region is CSARGGSETQYF. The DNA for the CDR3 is TGCAGTGCTAGAGGAGGGTCGGAGACCCAGTACTTC.

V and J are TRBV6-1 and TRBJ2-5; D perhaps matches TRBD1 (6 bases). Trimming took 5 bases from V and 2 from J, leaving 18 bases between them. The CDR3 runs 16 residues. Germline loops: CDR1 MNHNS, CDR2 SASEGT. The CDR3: CASSPPGHRLQETQYF. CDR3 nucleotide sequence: TGTGCCAGCAGTCCCCCGGGACACCGACTTCAAGAGACCCAGTACTTC.